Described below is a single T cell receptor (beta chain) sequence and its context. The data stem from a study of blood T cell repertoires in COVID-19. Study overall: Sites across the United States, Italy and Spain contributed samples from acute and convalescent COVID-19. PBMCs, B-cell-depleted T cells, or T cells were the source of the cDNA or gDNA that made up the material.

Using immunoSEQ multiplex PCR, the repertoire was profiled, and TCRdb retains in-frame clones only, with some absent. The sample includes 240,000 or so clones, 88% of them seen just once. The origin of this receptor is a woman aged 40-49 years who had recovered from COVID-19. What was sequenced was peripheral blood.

The CDR3 nucleotides are TGTGCCAGTAGTACCTCCTCGGTGTCAGATACGCAGTATTTT. This translates into CASSTSSVSDTQYF. The J gene is TRBJ2-3, the V gene TRBV19; no reliable D call. The ends were cut back, 4 bases at V and 4 bases at J, with 12 bases in the middle. CDR1 and CDR2 (germline): LNHDA, SQIVND (reference sequence). The CDR3 is made up of 14 amino acids.